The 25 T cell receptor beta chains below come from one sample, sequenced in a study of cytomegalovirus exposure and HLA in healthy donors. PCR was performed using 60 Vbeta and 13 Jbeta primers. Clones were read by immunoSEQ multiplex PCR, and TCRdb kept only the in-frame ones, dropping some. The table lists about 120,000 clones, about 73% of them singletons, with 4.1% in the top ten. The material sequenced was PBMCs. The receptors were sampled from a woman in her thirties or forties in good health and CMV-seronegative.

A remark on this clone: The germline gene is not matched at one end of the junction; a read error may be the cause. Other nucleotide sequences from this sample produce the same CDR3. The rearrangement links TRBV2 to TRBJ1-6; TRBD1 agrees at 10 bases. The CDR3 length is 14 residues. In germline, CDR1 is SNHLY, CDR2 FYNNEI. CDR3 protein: CASRPGQGSSPLHF. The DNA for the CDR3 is TGCGCCAGCAGGCCGGGACAGGGGTCTTCACCCCTCCACTTT.

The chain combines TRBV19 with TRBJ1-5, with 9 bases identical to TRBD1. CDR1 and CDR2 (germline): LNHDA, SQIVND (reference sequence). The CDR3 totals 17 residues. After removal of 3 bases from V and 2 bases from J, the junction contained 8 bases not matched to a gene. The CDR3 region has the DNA TGTGCCAGTAGTATGCTTCCACAGGGGGCAGGCAATCAGCCCCAGCATTTT. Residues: CASSMLPQGAGNQPQHF.

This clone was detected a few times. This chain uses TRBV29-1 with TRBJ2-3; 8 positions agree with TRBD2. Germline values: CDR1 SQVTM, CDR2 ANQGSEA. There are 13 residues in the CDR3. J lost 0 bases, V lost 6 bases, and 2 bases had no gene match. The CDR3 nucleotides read TGCAGCGTCCGGGAGGGGAGCACAGATACGCAGTATTTT. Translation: CSVREGSTDTQYF.

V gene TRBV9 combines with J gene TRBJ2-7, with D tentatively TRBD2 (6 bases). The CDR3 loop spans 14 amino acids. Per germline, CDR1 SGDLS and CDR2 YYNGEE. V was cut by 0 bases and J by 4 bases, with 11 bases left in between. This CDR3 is CASSVDGTLYEQYF. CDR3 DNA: TGTGCCAGCAGCGTAGACGGGACTCTTTACGAGCAGTACTTC.

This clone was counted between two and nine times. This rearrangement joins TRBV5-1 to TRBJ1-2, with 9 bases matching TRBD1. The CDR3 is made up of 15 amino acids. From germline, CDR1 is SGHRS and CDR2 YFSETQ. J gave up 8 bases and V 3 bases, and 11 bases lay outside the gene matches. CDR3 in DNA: TGCGCCAGCAGCTATCCCGGGACAGGGCAGCGGGGCTACACCTTC. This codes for CASSYPGTGQRGYTF.

In DNA, the CDR3 is TGTGCCAGTAGTAGCGGAGGGACAGATACGCAGTATTTT. This encodes CASSSGGTDTQYF. The chain employs TRBV19 and TRBJ2-3; TRBD2 is a possible D gene (6 bases). The CDR3 totals 13 residues. From germline, CDR1 is LNHDA and CDR2 SQIVND (reference sequence). The V end lost 4 bases, the J end lost 3 bases, and 8 bases lay between the germline ends.

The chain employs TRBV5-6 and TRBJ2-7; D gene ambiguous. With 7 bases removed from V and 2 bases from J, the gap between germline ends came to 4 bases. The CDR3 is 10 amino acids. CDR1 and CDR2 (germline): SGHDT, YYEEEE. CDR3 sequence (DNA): TGTGCCAGCGGAGCCTACGAGCAGTACTTC. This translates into CASGAYEQYF.

CDR3 sequence: CASSNLIGGWQPQHF. The CDR3 DNA reads as TGTGCCAGTAGTAACCTGATAGGGGGCTGGCAGCCCCAGCATTTT. The chain joins TRBV19 to TRBJ1-5; 7 positions agree with TRBD1. Trimming cost V 4 bases and J 7 bases; bases outside gene matches: 10. Per the germline V gene, CDR1 is LNHDA and CDR2 is SQIVND (reference sequence). The CDR3 runs to 15 residues.

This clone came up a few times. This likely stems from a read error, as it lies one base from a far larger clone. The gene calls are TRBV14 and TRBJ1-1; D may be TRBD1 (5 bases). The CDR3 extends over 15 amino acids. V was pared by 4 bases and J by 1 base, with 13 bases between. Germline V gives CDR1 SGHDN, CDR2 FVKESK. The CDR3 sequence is CASSRWVQGNTEAFF. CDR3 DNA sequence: TGTGCCAGCAGCCGTTGGGTTCAGGGGAACACTGAAGCTTTCTTT.

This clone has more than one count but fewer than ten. The DNA for the CDR3 is TGCGCCAGCAGCTGGGACAGGGTCGATTCACCCCTCCACTTT. Translated: CASSWDRVDSPLHF. The chain is built from TRBV5-1 and TRBJ1-6; 9 bases are a match to TRBD1. The V and J ends lost 3 bases and 8 bases, in that order; junction bases with no gene match: 3. Per germline, CDR1 SGHRS and CDR2 YFSETQ. CDR3 length: 14 residues.

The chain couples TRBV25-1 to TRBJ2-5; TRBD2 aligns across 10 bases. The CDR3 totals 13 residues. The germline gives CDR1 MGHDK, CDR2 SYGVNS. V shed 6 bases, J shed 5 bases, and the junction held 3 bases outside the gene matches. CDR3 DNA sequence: TGTGCCAGCAGAGCGGGAGGGCTGGAGACCCAGTACTTC. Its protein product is CASRAGGLETQYF. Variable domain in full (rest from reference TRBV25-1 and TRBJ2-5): EADIYQTPRYLVIGTGKKITLECSQTMGHDKMYWYQQDPGMELHLIHYSYGVNSTEKGDLSSESTVSRIRTEHFPLTLESARPSHTSQYLCASRAGGLETQYFGPGTRLLVL.

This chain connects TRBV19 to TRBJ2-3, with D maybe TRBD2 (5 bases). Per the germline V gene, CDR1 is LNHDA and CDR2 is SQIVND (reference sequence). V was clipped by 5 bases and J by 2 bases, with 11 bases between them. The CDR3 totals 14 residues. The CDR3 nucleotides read TGTGCCAGTAGTCCACAGCGGAACACAGATACGCAGTATTTT. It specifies CASSPQRNTDTQYF.

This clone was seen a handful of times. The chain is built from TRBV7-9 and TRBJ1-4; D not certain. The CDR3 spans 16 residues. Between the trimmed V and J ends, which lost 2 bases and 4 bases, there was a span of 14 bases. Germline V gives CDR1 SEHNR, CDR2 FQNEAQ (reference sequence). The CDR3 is CASSLLWEPNNEKLFF. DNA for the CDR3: TGTGCCAGCAGCTTATTATGGGAGCCGAATAATGAAAAACTGTTTTTT.

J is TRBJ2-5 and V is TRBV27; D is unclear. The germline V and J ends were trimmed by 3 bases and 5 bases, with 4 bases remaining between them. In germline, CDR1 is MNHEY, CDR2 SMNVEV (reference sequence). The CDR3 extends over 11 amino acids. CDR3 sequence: CASSFRETQYF. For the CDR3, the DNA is TGTGCCAGCAGTTTTCGGGAGACCCAGTACTTC.

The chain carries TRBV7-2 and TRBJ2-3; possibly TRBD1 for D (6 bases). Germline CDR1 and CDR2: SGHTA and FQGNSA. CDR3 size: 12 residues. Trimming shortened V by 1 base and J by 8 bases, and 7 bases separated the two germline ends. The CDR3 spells CASSLGGRTQYF. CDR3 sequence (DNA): TGTGCCAGCAGCTTAGGGGGGCGTACGCAGTATTTT.

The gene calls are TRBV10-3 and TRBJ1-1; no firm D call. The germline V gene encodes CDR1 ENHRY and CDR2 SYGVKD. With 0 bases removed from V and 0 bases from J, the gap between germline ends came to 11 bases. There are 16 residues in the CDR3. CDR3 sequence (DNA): TGTGCCATCAGTGAGTCAGGCGGGAACATGAACACTGAAGCTTTCTTT. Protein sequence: CAISESGGNMNTEAFF.

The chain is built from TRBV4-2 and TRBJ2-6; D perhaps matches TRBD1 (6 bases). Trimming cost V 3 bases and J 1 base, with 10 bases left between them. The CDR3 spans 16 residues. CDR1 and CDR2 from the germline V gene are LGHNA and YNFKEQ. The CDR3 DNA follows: TGTGCCAGCAGCCATGATCAGGGGTCTGGGGCCAACGTCCTGACTTTC. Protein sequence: CASSHDQGSGANVLTF.

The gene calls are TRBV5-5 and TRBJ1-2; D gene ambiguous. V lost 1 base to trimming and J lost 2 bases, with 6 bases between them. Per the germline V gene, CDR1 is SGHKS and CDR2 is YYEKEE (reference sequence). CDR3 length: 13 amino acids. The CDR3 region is CASSLSENYGYTF. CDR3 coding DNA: TGTGCCAGCAGCTTGTCAGAAAACTATGGCTACACCTTC.

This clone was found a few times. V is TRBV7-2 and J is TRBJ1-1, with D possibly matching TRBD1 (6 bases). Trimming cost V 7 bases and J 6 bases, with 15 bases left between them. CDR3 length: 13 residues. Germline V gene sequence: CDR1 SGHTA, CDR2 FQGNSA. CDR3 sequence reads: CASNKDRFAEAFF. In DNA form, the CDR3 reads TGTGCCAGCAACAAAGACAGGTTCGCTGAAGCTTTCTTT.

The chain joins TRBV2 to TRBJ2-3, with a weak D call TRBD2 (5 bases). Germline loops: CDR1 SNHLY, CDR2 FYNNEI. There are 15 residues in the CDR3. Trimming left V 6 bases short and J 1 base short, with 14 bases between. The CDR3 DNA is TGTGCCAGCAGAAGATCGGCGAGGGGCACAGATACGCAGTATTTT. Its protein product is CASRRSARGTDTQYF.

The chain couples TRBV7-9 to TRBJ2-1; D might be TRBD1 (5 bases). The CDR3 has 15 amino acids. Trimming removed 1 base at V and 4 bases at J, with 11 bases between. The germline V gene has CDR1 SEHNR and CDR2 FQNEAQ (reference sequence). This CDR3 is CASSLEGSPYNEQFF. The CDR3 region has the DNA TGTGCCAGCAGCTTAGAGGGGTCTCCGTACAATGAGCAGTTCTTC. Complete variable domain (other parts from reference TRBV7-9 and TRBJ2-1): DTGVSQNPRHKITKRGQNVTFRCDPISEHNRLYWYRQTLGQGPEFLTYFQNEAQLEKSRLLSDRFSAERPKGSFSTLEIQRTEQGDSAMYLCASSLEGSPYNEQFFGPGTRLTVL.

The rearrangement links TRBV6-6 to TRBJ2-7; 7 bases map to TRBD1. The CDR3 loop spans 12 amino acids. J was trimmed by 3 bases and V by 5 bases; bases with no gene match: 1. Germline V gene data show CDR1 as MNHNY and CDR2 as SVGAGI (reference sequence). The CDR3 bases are TGTGCCAGCAGTACAGGGGACTACGAGCAGTACTTC. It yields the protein CASSTGDYEQYF.

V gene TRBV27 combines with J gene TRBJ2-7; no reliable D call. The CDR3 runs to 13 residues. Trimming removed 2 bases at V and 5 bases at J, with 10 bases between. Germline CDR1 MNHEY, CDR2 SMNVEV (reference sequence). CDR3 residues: CASSLVSSHEQYF. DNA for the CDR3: TGTGCCAGCAGTTTAGTATCTTCCCACGAGCAGTACTTC.

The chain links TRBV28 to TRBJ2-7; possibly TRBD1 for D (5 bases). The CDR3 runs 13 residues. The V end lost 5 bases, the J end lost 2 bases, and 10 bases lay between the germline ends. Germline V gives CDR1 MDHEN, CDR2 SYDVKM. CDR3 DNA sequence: TGTGCCAGCAGTCAGGGTTTCACCTACGAGCAGTACTTC. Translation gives CASSQGFTYEQYF.

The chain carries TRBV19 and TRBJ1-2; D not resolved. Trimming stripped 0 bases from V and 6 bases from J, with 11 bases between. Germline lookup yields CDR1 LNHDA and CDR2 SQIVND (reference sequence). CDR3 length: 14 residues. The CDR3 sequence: CASSIDRPRDGYTF. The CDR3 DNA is TGTGCCAGTAGTATAGATCGACCCCGGGATGGCTACACCTTC.